This T cell receptor (beta chain) came from a study of somatic mutations in cytotoxic T cells in rheumatoid arthritis. Overall study context: Patient blood (approximately 30 ml EDTA) was drawn right after diagnosis, before any treatment. Several of the V beta antibody-stained T-cell populations were flow-sorted at nearly 100% purity; V beta1+ cells were among them and were sequenced for TCRB. Study results and caveats: Age-matched healthy controls and rheumatoid arthritis patients had CD8+ T-cell clonality that did not differ significantly.

A remark on this clone: Its antigen is currently unknown.

This table comes from immunoSEQ multiplex PCR, and its TCRdb copy is limited to in-frame clones, with some not included. Of approximately 5,800 clones in the sample, around 84% were seen once. V was cut by 1 base and J by 0 bases, with 12 bases left in between. Germline CDR1 is SGHDN and CDR2 is FVKESK. This CDR3 has 16 residues. The chain employs TRBV14 and TRBJ2-5, with D possibly matching TRBD2 (5 bases). The receptor comes from an adult with rheumatoid arthritis. Sequencing used CD8+ T cells sorted from blood. Written as DNA, the CDR3 is TGTGCCAGCAGCCAAGTTTATACGGGGTACCAAGAGACCCAGTACTTC. Translation: CASSQVYTGYQETQYF.